The sequence of this T cell receptor beta chain was determined in a study of cytomegalovirus exposure and HLA in healthy donors. This CDR3 has 12 amino acids. Looked up from germline, CDR1 is SQVTM and CDR2 is ANQGSEA. The V gene end was trimmed by 6 bases and the J gene end by 2 bases; junction bases not matched to a gene: 4. The PCR made use of 60 Vbeta and 13 Jbeta primers. Some clones are missing from TCRdb's copy, which holds only in-frame ones; the method was immunoSEQ multiplex PCR. Among about 100,000 clones, around 80% were seen once, and the ten largest hold more than 0.6%. V and J are TRBV29-1 and TRBJ2-7; 7 bases are shared with TRBD1. This receptor was taken from a woman aged 60-75 years in good health and CMV-seronegative. The sample consisted of PBMCs. The CDR3 nucleotides read TGCAGCGTCATGGGACAGACCTACGAGCAGTACTTC. It encodes CSVMGQTYEQYF.